This T cell receptor (beta chain) was identified during a study of T cells in Graves' hyperthyroidism and ophthalmopathy. Background on the study: The authors collected peripheral blood at initial diagnosis, before any treatment.

Every diagnosis used clinical symptoms, serum thyroxine and TRAb, thyroid ultrasound and orbital computed tomography. Germline V lookup: CDR1 WSHSY, CDR2 SAAADI. V gave up 6 bases and J gave up 0 bases; unmatched junction bases: 5. CDR3 length: 14 residues. Regions amplified from RNA transcripts were the TCR beta CDR3 regions. HTBI primers were the set used in a first-round RT-PCR of the TCR CDR3. TCRdb redid the calling of the multiplex PCR reads with MiXCR, one entry per CDR3 protein. The sample consists of 640,000 or so distinct CDR3 sequences, about 14% of them appearing once. Study-level findings and limits: Most thyroid clonotypes that were expanded above 0.001 also turned up in blood.

This clonotype has just a few counts. The antigen is unknown. This TCR came from a woman younger than 35 with Graves' ophthalmopathy. Input material: blood. The chain uses TRBV10-2 and TRBJ2-7, with 7 bases identical to TRBD1. CDR3 nucleotides: TGCGCCAGCAGGATACAGGGGTTCTCCTACGAGCAGTACTTC. This gives the protein CASRIQGFSYEQYF.